The entry below describes one T cell receptor (beta chain). Authors' methods: For nucleated cells, counts were estimated from reference gene primer amplification. Sequenced by immunoSEQ multiplex PCR; TCRdb stores in-frame clones only, minus some. That table supplies the V and J calls and clone size; D and trimming were determined from the DNA. The data show a few hundred thousand clones, with approximately 90% seen just once and under 4.5% held by the top ten. This sample was included in a study of blood T cell repertoires in COVID-19. Study summary: Samples came from the United States, Italy and Spain, spanning acute and convalescent COVID-19. The analysed material was cDNA or gDNA that came from T cells, B-cell-depleted T cells, or PBMCs.

The CDR3 has 17 amino acids. Trimming removed 0 bases from V and 4 bases from J; junction bases left unmatched: 8. Germline assignment: CDR1 SGDLS and CDR2 YYNGEE. The source is a man in his sixties who had recovered from COVID-19. This rearrangement joins TRBV9 to TRBJ2-5; TRBD2 aligns across 11 bases. Sequenced material: peripheral blood. In nucleotides, the CDR3 is TGTGCCAGCAGCGTAGCGGGACTAGCGGCCCTGGGAGAGACCCAGTACTTC. Translation gives CASSVAGLAALGETQYF.